These 19 T cell receptor beta chains were all obtained from the same sample, sequenced in a study of T cell changes during pregnancy in multiple sclerosis. Measured with immunoSEQ multiplex PCR; TCRdb has only the in-frame clones, and not every one. The sample yields 69,000 or so clones, around 94% seen once. The starting material was peripheral blood, obtained before pregnancy. The receptors derive from a female donor with multiple sclerosis, enrolled in a pregnancy study.

This clone is a singleton in its sample. The chain couples TRBV7-2 to TRBJ2-5, with a possible D match to TRBD2 (6 bases). V was clipped by 1 base and J by 4 bases, with 19 bases between them. The CDR3 covers 17 residues. Germline V gene data show CDR1 as SGHTA and CDR2 as FQGNSA. DNA for the CDR3: TGTGCCAGCAGCTTAGTGAGTGGCGGGATGGAGGGAGAGACCCAGTACTTC. Translating gives CASSLVSGGMEGETQYF.

The chain recombines TRBV14 with TRBJ2-3; TRBD2 matches 11 bases. Unmatched junction bases numbered 6, after V lost 4 bases and J lost 3 bases. There are 16 residues in the CDR3. Per germline, CDR1 SGHDN and CDR2 FVKESK. CDR3 DNA sequence: TGTGCCAGCAGCCCACTAGCGGGAGTATGGACAGATACGCAGTATTTT. This sequence encodes CASSPLAGVWTDTQYF.

This clone was recorded a few times. The genes are TRBV2 and TRBJ1-2; TRBD1 is a possible D gene (5 bases). The CDR3 runs to 13 residues. With 4 bases removed from V and 2 bases from J, the gap between germline ends came to 8 bases. Germline V gene data show CDR1 as SNHLY and CDR2 as FYNNEI. CDR3 residues: CASSARTNYGYTF. The CDR3 DNA reads TGTGCCAGCAGTGCTAGGACAAACTATGGCTACACCTTC.

The chain couples TRBV11-2 to TRBJ2-2, with D possibly TRBD2 on 6 matching bases. V lost 2 bases and J lost 7, with 14 bases in between. Germline CDR1 SGHAT, CDR2 FQNNGV. The CDR3 runs to 15 residues. The CDR3 here is CASSLSSGIGGELFF. CDR3 in DNA: TGTGCCAGCAGCTTAAGTAGCGGTATTGGCGGGGAGCTGTTTTTT. The whole variable domain, remainder taken from reference TRBV11-2 and TRBJ2-2, is EAGVAQSPRYKIIEKRQSVAFWCNPISGHATLYWYQQILGQGPKLLIQFQNNGVVDDSQLPKDRFSAERLKGVDSTLKIQPAKLEDSAVYLCASSLSSGIGGELFFGEGSRLTVL.

The gene calls are TRBV5-4 and TRBJ2-5; 7 positions agree with TRBD1. Germline lookup yields CDR1 SGHNT and CDR2 YYREEE (reference sequence). Losses at the gene ends were 1 base for V and 5 bases for J; bases not matched to a gene: 8. The CDR3 contains 15 residues. In DNA, the CDR3 is TGTGCCAGCAGCTTGAAAACAGGGGCCTCTGAGACCCAGTACTTC. Protein product: CASSLKTGASETQYF.

This rearrangement joins TRBV7-2 to TRBJ2-2, with 9 bases fitting TRBD2. The ends lost 3 bases at V and 6 bases at J; junction bases unmatched: 8. This CDR3 has 16 residues. CDR1 SGHTA and CDR2 FQGNSA come from the germline V gene. CDR3 in DNA: TGTGCCAGCAGCTTGACCTCGGGACTAGCCCCCGGGGAGCTGTTTTTT. Translation: CASSLTSGLAPGELFF.

The chain carries TRBV6-5 and TRBJ1-1; TRBD1 matches 9 bases. Germline lookup yields CDR1 MNHEY and CDR2 SVGAGI. This CDR3 spans 14 amino acids. V was pared by 7 bases and J by 3 bases, with 6 bases of the junction left unmatched. The CDR3 DNA sequence: TGTGCCAGCACCCTGGGACAGGGATACACTGAAGCTTTCTTT. Residues: CASTLGQGYTEAFF.

This chain links TRBV28 with TRBJ2-1; D gene uncertain. CDR1 and CDR2 from the germline V gene are MDHEN and SYDVKM. This CDR3 has 15 residues. Trimming stripped 2 bases from V and 7 bases from J, with 15 bases between. CDR3 sequence (DNA): TGTGCCAGCAGTTTACTCCTAGAGATAAGTAATGAGCAGTTCTTC. Translated: CASSLLLEISNEQFF.

The gene calls are TRBV7-3 and TRBJ2-1, with TRBD2 matching 13 bases. Germline V CDR1 and CDR2: SGHTA, FQGTGA. V lost 3 bases to trimming and J lost 5 bases; unmatched junction nucleotides: 4. The CDR3 sequence is 16 residues long. The CDR3 region has the DNA TGTGCCAGCAGCTTGACTAGCGGGAGGCTCGACAATGAGCAGTTCTTC. It encodes CASSLTSGRLDNEQFF.

This chain links TRBV6-5 with TRBJ1-2; D gene unclear. This CDR3 contains 12 residues. Per the germline V gene, CDR1 is MNHEY and CDR2 is SVGAGI. V was cut by 7 bases and J by 8 bases, with 14 bases left in between. The CDR3 sequence: CASTNAGRGYTF. In DNA, the CDR3 is TGTGCCAGCACCAACGCGGGTCGGGGCTACACCTTC.

The chain carries TRBV27 and TRBJ2-2; D call uncertain. The CDR3 sequence is 12 residues long. CDR1 and CDR2 from the germline V gene are MNHEY and SMNVEV (reference sequence). Trimming took 5 bases from V and 4 from J, leaving 5 bases between them. The CDR3 DNA reads as TGTGCCAGCAGTCTCTTCACCGGGGAGCTGTTTTTT. Its translation is CASSLFTGELFF.

The V and J genes are TRBV6-1 and TRBJ2-2; 10 bases match TRBD2. The germline V gene encodes CDR1 MNHNS and CDR2 SASEGT. The CDR3 length is 17 residues. V was pared by 4 bases and J by 3 bases, with 8 bases of the junction left unmatched. The CDR3 DNA follows: TGTGCCAGCAGTGTGCGTGGTCTAGCGGGAGACACCGGGGAGCTGTTTTTT. This translates into CASSVRGLAGDTGELFF.

The J gene is TRBJ2-7, the V gene TRBV7-9; D gene uncertain. This CDR3 region has 13 residues. The germline gives CDR1 SEHNR, CDR2 FQNEAQ (reference sequence). V lost 3 bases and J 10 bases, leaving 16 bases between the germline ends. The chain's CDR3 is CASSFTLGSSQYF. CDR3 DNA: TGTGCCAGCAGCTTCACTTTGGGCTCCTCCCAGTACTTC.

V is TRBV4-3 and J is TRBJ1-2; D call uncertain. The CDR3 contains 14 residues. Per germline, CDR1 LGHNA and CDR2 YSLEER. Deletions cut 0 bases from V and 1 base from J, with 6 bases between. The CDR3 bases are TGCGCCAGCAGCCAAGACGCCAGTAACTATGGCTACACCTTC. Amino acids: CASSQDASNYGYTF.

The V gene is TRBV6-5, the J gene TRBJ1-6, with no clear D. From germline, CDR1 is MNHEY and CDR2 SVGAGI. Between the trimmed V and J ends, which lost 2 bases and 12 bases, there was a span of 11 bases. The CDR3 spans 13 residues. CDR3 coding DNA: TGTGCCAGCAGTTACGGCTCATATGGACCCCTCCACTTT. Translation: CASSYGSYGPLHF.

CDR3 residues: CASSGGGRGKTGELFF. In nucleotides, the CDR3 is TGTGCCAGCAGTGGGGGCGGGAGGGGGAAGACCGGGGAGCTGTTTTTT. V and J are TRBV2 and TRBJ2-2; TRBD2 aligns across 9 bases. CDR1 SNHLY and CDR2 FYNNEI come from the germline V gene. The V segment lost 4 bases and the J segment 5 bases; nucleotides outside the gene matches: 8. This CDR3 region has 16 residues.

V is TRBV4-3 and J is TRBJ1-4, with TRBD1 matching over 9 bases. From germline, CDR1 is LGHNA and CDR2 YSLEER. The CDR3 spans 16 residues. Trimming removed 3 bases from V and 7 bases from J; junction bases left unmatched: 9. In DNA form, the CDR3 reads TGCGCCAGCAGCCAGGAAGGACAGGGGAAATCTGAAAAACTGTTTTTT. It is translated as CASSQEGQGKSEKLFF.

This clone was counted a single time. The chain recombines TRBV5-4 with TRBJ2-1; D possibly corresponds to TRBD2 (6 bases). Trimming stripped 1 base from V and 5 bases from J, with 22 bases between. The germline V gene has CDR1 SGHNT and CDR2 YYREEE (reference sequence). The CDR3 has 18 residues. CDR3 nucleotide sequence: TGTGCCAGCAGCTTGCAGGGAGCACTAGCCGGACGAAACAATGAGCAGTTCTTC. Translating it yields CASSLQGALAGRNNEQFF.

The genes are TRBV18 and TRBJ2-7; D might be TRBD2 (6 bases). With 6 bases removed from V and 3 bases from J, the gap between germline ends came to 12 bases. Germline CDR1 reads KGHSH; CDR2 reads LQKENI. The CDR3 consists of 13 residues. CDR3 bases: TGTGCCAGCTCTCCGGAGGGCGACTACGAGCAGTACTTC. Encoded protein: CASSPEGDYEQYF.